The next 28 T cell receptor beta chains were all read from a single sample in a study of TIL therapy for anti-PD-1-resistant metastatic lung cancer. Time point in this sample: pre-treatment sample, taken before nivolumab and TIL therapy. This was the immunoSEQ v3 assay. Here immunoSEQ multiplex PCR was the method, and the copy in TCRdb shows in-frame clones only, minus some. The sample holds roughly 20,000 clones, around three quarters seen once. The sequencing here drew on blood, taken at baseline. The source is a person aged 25 to 85 with non-small cell lung cancer.

The CDR3 nucleotides are TGTGCCTGGAGTGTACCAGGGGGCTTGGGGGAAAAACTGTTTTTT. This sequence encodes CAWSVPGGLGEKLFF. The V and J genes are TRBV30 and TRBJ1-4; TRBD1 matches at 8 bases. In germline, CDR1 is GTSNPN, CDR2 SVGIG (reference sequence). CDR3 length: 15 residues. V was clipped by 0 bases and J by 8 bases; unmatched bases: 8.

This chain connects TRBV6-5 to TRBJ1-1, with D tentatively TRBD1 (5 bases). Between the trimmed V and J ends, which lost 8 bases and 4 bases, there was a span of 17 bases. Germline values: CDR1 MNHEY, CDR2 SVGAGI. This CDR3 spans 14 amino acids. The CDR3 sequence: CASATLGGSTEAFF. The CDR3 nucleotides read TGTGCCAGCGCTACCCTCGGGGGGAGCACTGAAGCTTTCTTT.

CDR3 coding DNA: TGTGCCTGGAGAACCCGGGAAGGAGCTTTCTTT. It codes for CAWRTREGAFF. The rearrangement links TRBV30 to TRBJ1-1; the D is unclear. CDR3 length: 11 amino acids. Germline V gene data show CDR1 as GTSNPN and CDR2 as SVGIG (reference sequence). Trimming cost V 3 bases and J 10 bases, with 12 bases left between them.

This sequence joins TRBV3-1 (or the pseudogene TRBV3-2) and TRBJ1-3, with D unclear. The V and J ends lost 0 bases and 3 bases respectively, with 9 bases between them. The CDR3 has 15 amino acids. In germline, CDR1 is LGHDT, CDR2 YNNKEL (reference sequence). The CDR3 is CASSQDLQVGNTIYF. In DNA form, the CDR3 reads TGTGCCAGCAGCCAAGATCTGCAGGTTGGAAACACCATATATTTT.

This clone was picked up one time. The rearrangement joins TRBV5-5 to TRBJ2-1; D is uncertain. Germline assignment: CDR1 SGHKS and CDR2 YYEKEE (reference sequence). The CDR3 has 13 residues. Trimming shortened V by 0 bases and J by 11 bases, and 12 bases separated the two germline ends. CDR3 DNA: TGTGCCAGCAGCTTGGGAGACGTGACCCAGCAGTTCTTC. This encodes CASSLGDVTQQFF. Full variable domain (remainder filled in from reference TRBV5-5 and TRBJ2-1): DAGVTQSPTHLIKTRGQQVTLRCSPISGHKSVSWYQQVLGQGPQFIFQYYEKEERGRGNFPDRFSARQFPNYSSELNVNALLLGDSALYLCASSLGDVTQQFFGPGTRLTVL.

The chain couples TRBV7-9 to TRBJ2-1; D may be TRBD2 (6 bases). CDR3 size: 16 residues. The V and J ends lost 0 bases and 5 bases respectively, with 14 bases between them. Per the germline V gene, CDR1 is SEHNR and CDR2 is FQNEAQ (reference sequence). The CDR3 DNA follows: TGTGCCAGCAGCTTAGCCGGAATAGCGGCGGACAATGAGCAGTTCTTC. Translation gives CASSLAGIAADNEQFF. Full variable domain (rest looked up from reference TRBV7-9 and TRBJ2-1): DTGVSQNPRHKITKRGQNVTFRCDPISEHNRLYWYRQTLGQGPEFLTYFQNEAQLEKSRLLSDRFSAERPKGSFSTLEIQRTEQGDSAMYLCASSLAGIAADNEQFFGPGTRLTVL.

This clone occurred once. The chain uses TRBV6-2 or TRBV6-3 and TRBJ1-2; D is undetermined. The V end lost 2 bases, the J end lost 8 bases, and 9 bases lay between the germline ends. This CDR3 has 12 amino acids. Germline assignment: CDR1 MNHEY and CDR2 SVGEGT. In DNA form, the CDR3 reads TGTGCCAGCAGTTACGGCTTCGGCGGCTACACCTTC. Encoded protein: CASSYGFGGYTF.

V and J are TRBV5-6 and TRBJ1-1, with D tentatively TRBD1 (5 bases). This CDR3 has 17 residues. Deletions cut 2 bases from V and 0 bases from J, with 17 bases between. Germline CDR1 reads SGHDT; CDR2 reads YYEEEE. For the CDR3, the DNA is TGTGCCAGCAGCTTATACCGGGACGGGGAAATGAACACTGAAGCTTTCTTT. Protein sequence: CASSLYRDGEMNTEAFF.

The chain uses TRBV10-3 and TRBJ1-4, with 8 positions matching TRBD1. CDR1 is ENHRY and CDR2 is SYGVKD in the germline V gene. V was clipped by 11 bases and J by 8 bases; unmatched bases: 10. The CDR3 loop spans 13 amino acids. CDR3 DNA sequence: TGTGCCTCGCGGACAGGGCCTGAGGAAAAACTGTTTTTT. Translated: CASRTGPEEKLFF.

The rearrangement joins TRBV3-1 (or the pseudogene TRBV3-2) to TRBJ1-4; 9 bases are shared with TRBD1. The CDR3 consists of 14 residues. V dropped 5 bases and J dropped 8; count of bases not matched to a gene: 6. Looked up from germline, CDR1 is LGHDT and CDR2 is YNNKEL (reference sequence). The CDR3 DNA reads TGTGCCAGCAGCGCGACAGGGGGAGGCGAAAAACTGTTTTTT. Protein product: CASSATGGGEKLFF.

This clone showed up just once. The J gene is TRBJ2-1, the V gene TRBV9; 9 bases are a match to TRBD2. Per the germline V gene, CDR1 is SGDLS and CDR2 is YYNGEE. This CDR3 spans 15 amino acids. After removal of 3 bases from V and 6 bases from J, the junction contained 7 bases not matched to a gene. In nucleotides, the CDR3 is TGTGCCAGCAGCGAAGGGACTAGCTCAACCAATGAGCAGTTCTTC. It codes for CASSEGTSSTNEQFF.

In its sample, this clone was seen once. The chain is built from TRBV27 and TRBJ1-1, with D perhaps matching TRBD1 (5 bases). Trimming took 5 bases from V and 2 from J, leaving 24 bases between them. Germline CDR1 reads MNHEY; CDR2 reads SMNVEV (reference sequence). CDR3 size: 18 residues. The CDR3 DNA is TGTGCCAGCAGTCCGAATCCGGGGGAGGCAATGAGAAACACTGAAGCTTTCTTT. Translating it yields CASSPNPGEAMRNTEAFF.

This chain links TRBV4-1 with TRBJ1-4; D remains unclear. The germline gives CDR1 MGHRA, CDR2 YSYEKL. This CDR3 spans 15 amino acids. V lost 4 bases and J 0 bases, leaving 9 bases between the germline ends. CDR3 DNA: TGCGCCAGCAGCCGGTACGGAGCAACTAATGAAAAACTGTTTTTT. It specifies CASSRYGATNEKLFF.

The chain carries TRBV7-6 and TRBJ1-6; 8 bases map to TRBD1. In germline, CDR1 is SGHVS, CDR2 FNYEAQ. V gave up 6 bases and J gave up 7 bases; unmatched junction bases: 5. This CDR3 spans 14 amino acids. The CDR3, as DNA: TGTGCCAGCAGTCACGGACAGGGAAATTCACCCCTCCACTTT. Translating it yields CASSHGQGNSPLHF.

The chain recombines TRBV19 with TRBJ2-3, with TRBD2 matching over 12 bases. Germline V gene sequence: CDR1 LNHDA, CDR2 SQIVND (reference sequence). There are 14 residues in the CDR3. With V trimmed by 5 bases and J by 6 bases, 3 bases remained unmatched. The CDR3 protein is CASSPSGGADTQYF. The CDR3 coding sequence is TGTGCCAGTAGTCCTAGCGGGGGGGCCGATACGCAGTATTTT. Supplemented by reference TRBV19 and TRBJ2-3, the full variable domain reads DGGITQSPKYLFRKEGQNVTLSCEQNLNHDAMYWYRQDPGQGLRLIYYSQIVNDFQKGDIAEGYSVSREKKESFPLTVTSAQKNPTAFYLCASSPSGGADTQYFGPGTRLTVL.

This clone has more than one count but fewer than ten. The chain joins TRBV5-1 to TRBJ2-1; unclear D gene. Trimming cost V 4 bases and J 0 bases, with 11 bases left between them. The CDR3 consists of 15 residues. Germline V gene lookup returns CDR1 SGHRS and CDR2 YFSETQ. CDR3 residues: CASSLDHPSYNEQFF. DNA for the CDR3: TGCGCCAGCAGCCTGGACCACCCCTCCTACAATGAGCAGTTCTTC.

The gene calls are TRBV4-1 and TRBJ2-7; TRBD2 aligns across 8 bases. Germline V gives CDR1 MGHRA, CDR2 YSYEKL. This CDR3 is 16 amino acids long. J lost 6 bases, V lost 1 base, and 11 bases had no gene match. This CDR3 reads CASSQVDSGTPSEQYF. CDR3 DNA: TGCGCCAGCAGCCAAGTTGATAGCGGGACCCCATCCGAGCAGTACTTC.

The chain combines TRBV25-1 with TRBJ2-3, with a weak D call TRBD2 (6 bases). Germline V gene sequence: CDR1 MGHDK, CDR2 SYGVNS. The CDR3 sequence is 14 residues long. The V and J ends lost 2 bases and 3 bases respectively, with 9 bases between them. The DNA of the CDR3 is TGTGCCAGCAGTGAAGCCGGGAGAACAGATACGCAGTATTTT. This gives the protein CASSEAGRTDTQYF.

The chain links TRBV29-1 to TRBJ1-1; D gene unclear. The CDR3 is 13 residues long. The V gene's germline CDR1 is SQVTM and CDR2 ANQGSEA. V shed 4 bases and J shed 7 bases, with 16 bases lying between them. Here the CDR3 reads CSVGNVRLGEAFF. The CDR3 coding sequence is TGCAGCGTTGGGAATGTGAGATTAGGTGAAGCTTTCTTT.

The chain recombines TRBV6-1 with TRBJ2-1; D ambiguous. The CDR3 has 14 amino acids. Deletions cut 5 bases from V and 5 bases from J, with 13 bases between. Germline values: CDR1 MNHNS, CDR2 SASEGT. The DNA for the CDR3 is TGTGCCAGCAGTTTGCGAGGCCTGGACAATGAGCAGTTCTTC. Protein sequence: CASSLRGLDNEQFF.

The chain uses TRBV7-9 and TRBJ2-3, with D uncertain. The V gene lost 11 bases and the J gene lost 1 base, with 16 bases spanning the gap. From germline, CDR1 is SEHNR and CDR2 FQNEAQ (reference sequence). The CDR3 sequence is 14 residues long. This CDR3 reads CASNKSPGTDTQYF. In nucleotides, the CDR3 is TGTGCCTCAAACAAAAGTCCGGGCACAGATACGCAGTATTTT.

In nucleotides, the CDR3 is TGTGCCAGCAGCGGTAGTGGGCGAGAGACCCAGTACTTC. Its translation: CASSGSGRETQYF. The chain couples TRBV5-5 to TRBJ2-5, with D uncertain. V lost 4 bases and J 4 bases, leaving 11 bases between the germline ends. The CDR3 has 13 residues. CDR1 is SGHKS, CDR2 YYEKEE, per germline (reference sequence).

The chain uses TRBV6-4 and TRBJ1-6, with D possibly being TRBD1 (5 bases). This CDR3 has 14 residues. V lost 8 bases to trimming and J lost 8 bases, with 16 bases between them. Germline V gene sequence: CDR1 MRHNA, CDR2 SNTAGT. This chain's CDR3 is CASSPLRGHSPLHF. DNA of the CDR3: TGTGCCAGCTCCCCATTGAGGGGCCATTCACCCCTCCACTTT.

V gene TRBV9 combines with J gene TRBJ2-3; no reliable D call. The germline gives CDR1 SGDLS, CDR2 YYNGEE. The CDR3 covers 12 residues. V was pared by 0 bases and J by 7 bases, with 6 bases between. The CDR3 DNA follows: TGTGCCAGCAGCGTAGATGGTTATACGCAGTATTTT. It encodes CASSVDGYTQYF.

The genes are TRBV2 and TRBJ2-7, with 8 bases fitting TRBD2. Germline loops: CDR1 SNHLY, CDR2 FYNNEI. The ends lost 9 bases at V and 4 bases at J; junction bases unmatched: 5. The CDR3 is 12 amino acids. The CDR3 loop reads CASRGGGYEQYF. CDR3 nucleotides: TGTGCCAGTAGGGGCGGGGGGTACGAGCAGTACTTC.

The V call is TRBV28, the J call TRBJ2-1; TRBD1 matches 10 bases. Germline trimming cut 5 bases from V and 7 bases from J; bases unmatched to any gene: 2. CDR1 and CDR2 from the germline V gene are MDHEN and SYDVKM. The length of the CDR3 is 13 residues. CDR3 nucleotides: TGTGCCAGCAGTCTGGGACAGGGGAATGAGCAGTTCTTC. Translated: CASSLGQGNEQFF.

The chain is built from TRBV21-1 and TRBJ1-2. TRBV21-1 represents a pseudogene. This CDR3 is 16 amino acids long. The DNA for the CDR3 is TGTGCCAGCAGCAAAGATTTTGAGGGAGCCCACTATGGCTACACCTTC. It yields the protein CASSKDFEGAHYGYTF.

This sequence joins TRBV5-6 and TRBJ1-4; D is unresolved. Germline lookup yields CDR1 SGHDT and CDR2 YYEEEE. The germline V and J ends were trimmed by 2 bases and 6 bases, with 17 bases remaining between them. The CDR3 extends over 16 amino acids. CDR3 bases: TGTGCCAGCAGCTTCGTCGGGCTGCCGGAGGATGAAAAACTGTTTTTT. Translated, it gives CASSFVGLPEDEKLFF.